A selection of T cell receptor beta chains follows, all from one sample in a study of technical replicates of blood from four donors. The table came from immunoSEQ multiplex PCR; TCRdb's copy has only in-frame clones and leaves some out. The sample lists 65,000 to 90,000 clones; 65% to 90% were seen once. Sequenced sample: PBMCs. The receptor set was obtained from a human donor in good health. Some clones in this sample may be carry-over from other donors' samples. Each CDR3 is given with its conserved first and last residue. Each record gives: V gene, clone size, J gene, D gene, CDR3 protein, CDR3 DNA. The D gene is left open where the match is weak. The listing skips clone size in some rows; elsewhere it reads once, few, many or a size class.

v_gene: TRBV7-8; abundance: few; j_gene: TRBJ1-5; d_gene: -; CDR3aa: CASSLSGADQPQHF; CDR3nt: TGTGCCAGCAGCTTATCAGGGGCGGATCAGCCCCAGCATTTT
v_gene: TRBV10-3; abundance: -; j_gene: TRBJ2-2; d_gene: -; CDR3aa: CAIRGHTGELFF; CDR3nt: TGTGCCATCAGGGGGCACACCGGGGAGCTGTTTTTT
v_gene: TRBV29-1; abundance: -; j_gene: TRBJ1-2; d_gene: TRBD1; CDR3aa: CSVSDRGYGYTF; CDR3nt: TGCAGCGTTTCGGACAGGGGCTATGGCTACACCTTC
v_gene: TRBV7-2; abundance: -; j_gene: TRBJ2-2; d_gene: TRBD2; CDR3aa: CASREGTSGANTGELFF; CDR3nt: TGTGCCAGCAGGGAAGGGACTAGCGGCGCGAACACCGGGGAGCTGTTTTTT
v_gene: TRBV4-2; abundance: once; j_gene: TRBJ1-2; d_gene: TRBD1; CDR3aa: CASSPRTGSDYGYTF; CDR3nt: TGTGCCAGCAGCCCCCGGACAGGGTCGGACTATGGCTACACCTTC
v_gene: TRBV7-8; abundance: -; j_gene: TRBJ1-2; d_gene: -; CDR3aa: CASSLASTEDYGYTF; CDR3nt: TGTGCCAGCAGCTTAGCTTCGACAGAAGACTATGGCTACACCTTC
v_gene: TRBV7-2; abundance: -; j_gene: TRBJ2-7; d_gene: TRBD2; CDR3aa: CASSSQGTRGPYEQYF; CDR3nt: TGTGCCAGCAGCTCCCAGGGGACTAGGGGTCCCTACGAGCAGTACTTC
v_gene: TRBV6-1; abundance: few; j_gene: TRBJ2-7; d_gene: -; CDR3aa: CASSDLHGYEQYF; CDR3nt: TGTGCCAGCAGTGACTTACATGGCTACGAGCAGTACTTC
v_gene: TRBV7-9; abundance: -; j_gene: TRBJ1-1; d_gene: TRBD1; CDR3aa: CASRRDRGNTEAFF; CDR3nt: TGTGCCAGCAGAAGGGACAGGGGGAACACTGAAGCTTTCTTT
v_gene: TRBV7-9; abundance: -; j_gene: TRBJ2-7; d_gene: TRBD1; CDR3aa: CASSYGQAPYEQYF; CDR3nt: TGTGCCAGCAGCTACGGACAGGCTCCCTACGAGCAGTACTTC
v_gene: TRBV18; abundance: -; j_gene: TRBJ2-7; d_gene: TRBD1; CDR3aa: CASSGGTGVHYEQYF; CDR3nt: TGTGCCAGCTCGGGGGGGACAGGGGTCCACTACGAGCAGTACTTC
v_gene: TRBV5-6; abundance: -; j_gene: TRBJ1-5; d_gene: TRBD1; CDR3aa: CASSSYGQGTRNQPQHF; CDR3nt: TGTGCCAGCAGCTCTTATGGACAGGGTACGCGGAATCAGCCCCAGCATTTT
v_gene: TRBV6-8; abundance: -; j_gene: TRBJ1-2; d_gene: TRBD1; CDR3aa: CASSPGQTIYGYTF; CDR3nt: TGTGCCAGCAGTCCGGGACAGACAATCTATGGCTACACCTTC
v_gene: TRBV4-1; abundance: -; j_gene: TRBJ2-4; d_gene: -; CDR3aa: CASSQEARGNIQYF; CDR3nt: TGCGCCAGCAGCCAAGAGGCCAGGGGAAACATTCAGTACTTC
v_gene: TRBV4-1; abundance: -; j_gene: TRBJ2-1; d_gene: -; CDR3aa: CASSQDPRDTYNEQFF; CDR3nt: TGCGCCAGCAGCCAAGACCCCAGGGATACCTACAATGAGCAGTTCTTC
v_gene: TRBV7-9; abundance: -; j_gene: TRBJ1-2; d_gene: -; CDR3aa: CASSTLLTNYGYTF; CDR3nt: TGTGCCAGCAGCACCCTACTAACGAACTATGGCTACACCTTC
v_gene: TRBV6-5; abundance: -; j_gene: TRBJ2-7; d_gene: TRBD2; CDR3aa: CASSYGAGGPYEQYF; CDR3nt: TGTGCCAGCAGTTACGGAGCGGGGGGCCCCTACGAGCAGTACTTC
v_gene: TRBV13; abundance: once; j_gene: TRBJ2-1; d_gene: -; CDR3aa: CASSSTGRGRHNEQFF; CDR3nt: TGTGCCAGCAGCTCCACTGGGCGGGGAAGACACAATGAGCAGTTCTTC
v_gene: TRBV4-3; abundance: -; j_gene: TRBJ2-1; d_gene: TRBD2; CDR3aa: CASSQEPTSGYNEQFF; CDR3nt: TGCGCCAGCAGCCAAGAGCCGACTAGCGGCTACAATGAGCAGTTCTTC
v_gene: TRBV23-1; abundance: -; j_gene: TRBJ2-2; d_gene: TRBD1; CDR3aa: CASSQSEDRGLKGRGDGCTGELFF; CDR3nt: TGCGCCAGCAGTCAATCGGAGGACAGGGGGCTGAAAGGGAGAGGGGATGGCTGTACCGGGGAGCTGTTTTTT
v_gene: TRBV7-6; abundance: -; j_gene: TRBJ2-2; d_gene: -; CDR3aa: CASSSGRWGGELFF; CDR3nt: TGTGCCAGCAGCTCCGGGAGATGGGGCGGGGAGCTGTTTTTT
v_gene: TRBV6-1; abundance: once; j_gene: TRBJ2-1; d_gene: TRBD2; CDR3aa: CASTQLGGINEQFF; CDR3nt: TGTGCCAGCACCCAGCTCGGGGGGATTAATGAGCAGTTCTTC
v_gene: TRBV2; abundance: medium-sized; j_gene: TRBJ2-7; d_gene: TRBD2; CDR3aa: CASRRGTSGTYEQYF; CDR3nt: TGTGCCTCACGCCGGGGGACTAGCGGCACCTACGAGCAGTACTTC
v_gene: TRBV7-9; abundance: -; j_gene: TRBJ2-7; d_gene: -; CDR3aa: CASSSDRKPYEQYF; CDR3nt: TGTGCCAGCAGCTCGGACAGAAAACCCTACGAGCAGTACTTC
v_gene: TRBV7-9; abundance: -; j_gene: TRBJ2-7; d_gene: TRBD2; CDR3aa: CASSWGLAGGYEQYF; CDR3nt: TGTGCCAGCAGCTGGGGACTAGCGGGAGGCTACGAGCAGTACTTC
v_gene: TRBV6-1; abundance: -; j_gene: TRBJ1-2; d_gene: TRBD1; CDR3aa: CASSSLGTGSYGYTF; CDR3nt: TGTGCCAGCAGTTCGCTGGGGACAGGGAGCTATGGCTACACCTTC
v_gene: TRBV10-3; abundance: -; j_gene: TRBJ1-5; d_gene: -; CDR3aa: CAISELRGQPQHF; CDR3nt: TGTGCCATCAGTGAGCTAAGGGGTCAGCCCCAGCATTTT
v_gene: TRBV27; abundance: -; j_gene: TRBJ2-7; d_gene: TRBD2; CDR3aa: CASSLGAGGGQYF; CDR3nt: TGTGCCAGCAGTTTAGGGGCGGGGGGGGGCCAGTACTTC
v_gene: TRBV9; abundance: -; j_gene: TRBJ2-7; d_gene: -; CDR3aa: CASSVADTPYEQYF; CDR3nt: TGTGCCAGCAGCGTAGCGGACACTCCCTACGAGCAGTACTTC
v_gene: TRBV6-5; abundance: -; j_gene: TRBJ1-5; d_gene: -; CDR3aa: CASSSTGTTGNQPQHF; CDR3nt: TGTGCCAGCAGTTCGACAGGAACTACGGGCAATCAGCCCCAGCATTTT
v_gene: TRBV10-3; abundance: -; j_gene: TRBJ2-7; d_gene: TRBD2; CDR3aa: CAISDTSDYEQYF; CDR3nt: TGTGCCATCAGTGATACTAGCGACTACGAGCAGTACTTC
v_gene: TRBV7-9; abundance: -; j_gene: TRBJ2-7; d_gene: -; CDR3aa: CASSPGGLLLDEQYF; CDR3nt: TGTGCCAGCAGCCCCGGGGGGCTCCTCTTGGACGAGCAGTACTTC
v_gene: TRBV5-6; abundance: -; j_gene: TRBJ1-2; d_gene: -; CDR3aa: CASSLGSTNYGYTF; CDR3nt: TGTGCCAGCAGCTTGGGGAGTACTAACTATGGCTACACCTTC
v_gene: TRBV5-4; abundance: -; j_gene: TRBJ2-7; d_gene: TRBD1; CDR3aa: CASSQGQGAFYEQYF; CDR3nt: TGTGCCAGCAGCCAGGGACAGGGGGCGTTCTACGAGCAGTACTTC
v_gene: TRBV27; abundance: -; j_gene: TRBJ1-1; d_gene: -; CDR3aa: CASRSFGTEAFF; CDR3nt: TGTGCCAGCAGGAGTTTTGGTACTGAAGCTTTCTTT
v_gene: TRBV4-3; abundance: -; j_gene: TRBJ2-5; d_gene: TRBD2; CDR3aa: CASSQGVAGGPETQYF; CDR3nt: TGCGCCAGCAGCCAGGGGGTAGCGGGAGGGCCGGAGACCCAGTACTTC
v_gene: TRBV7-3; abundance: -; j_gene: TRBJ2-7; d_gene: TRBD1; CDR3aa: CASGRDSNYEQYF; CDR3nt: TGTGCCAGCGGACGGGACAGCAACTACGAGCAGTACTTC
v_gene: TRBV4-3; abundance: -; j_gene: TRBJ2-1; d_gene: -; CDR3aa: CASSQDFYSSYNEQFF; CDR3nt: TGCGCCAGCAGCCAAGATTTCTATAGCTCCTACAATGAGCAGTTCTTC
v_gene: TRBV9; abundance: -; j_gene: TRBJ1-1; d_gene: -; CDR3aa: CASSRGGGRDTEAFF; CDR3nt: TGTGCCAGCAGCCGAGGGGGGGGCCGCGACACTGAAGCTTTCTTT
v_gene: TRBV2; abundance: -; j_gene: TRBJ1-4; d_gene: -; CDR3aa: CASSSRGYPNEKLFF; CDR3nt: TGTGCCAGCAGTTCCCGAGGGTATCCTAATGAAAAACTGTTTTTT
v_gene: TRBV29-1; abundance: -; j_gene: TRBJ1-1; d_gene: TRBD1; CDR3aa: CSVVWTGDRGTEAFF; CDR3nt: TGCAGCGTGGTTTGGACAGGGGATAGGGGCACTGAAGCTTTCTTT
v_gene: TRBV6-5; abundance: -; j_gene: TRBJ2-7; d_gene: -; CDR3aa: CASSELTSADEQYF; CDR3nt: TGTGCCAGCAGTGAACTAACGTCCGCCGACGAGCAGTACTTC
v_gene: TRBV7-3; abundance: -; j_gene: TRBJ2-6; d_gene: -; CDR3aa: CASSTDSSGANVLTF; CDR3nt: TGTGCCAGCAGCACCGACAGCTCTGGGGCCAACGTCCTGACTTTC
v_gene: TRBV5-3; abundance: -; j_gene: TRBJ2-3; d_gene: -; CDR3aa: CARSLEPGTDTQYF; CDR3nt: TGTGCCAGAAGCCTAGAACCGGGCACAGATACGCAGTATTTT